Listed below are T cell receptor beta chains from one sample, sequenced in a study of radiotherapy plus CTLA-4 blockade in lung cancer. Sequencing used immunoSEQ multiplex PCR; TCRdb keeps in-frame clones, though not all of them. In the table there are 52,000 or so clones, just under 85% of which are singletons. The sample was peripheral blood, taken from a patient treated with radiotherapy plus ipilimumab. These receptors were taken from a human donor with non-small cell lung cancer whose response to radiotherapy plus ipilimumab could not be evaluated. The CDR3 runs from the conserved cysteine through the conserved F or W. The order of the fields is V gene, J gene, D gene, clone size, CDR3 protein, CDR3 DNA. A D gene is named only where the DNA matches it firmly. The listing skips clone size in some rows; elsewhere it reads once, few, many or a size class.

TRBV4-3	TRBJ2-5	TRBD2	-	CASSQDPTSGRAGTQYF	TGCGCCAGCAGCCAAGACCCGACTAGCGGGAGGGCCGGGACCCAGTACTTC
TRBV5-1	TRBJ2-3	-	-	CASSPPGVRDTQYF	TGCGCCAGCAGCCCTCCCGGAGTTCGGGATACGCAGTATTTT
TRBV10-1	TRBJ1-1	-	-	CASSEPPLGPPMNTEAFF	TGCGCCAGCAGTGAACCCCCGTTGGGGCCACCCATGAACACTGAAGCTTTCTTT
TRBV10-2	TRBJ1-4	-	-	CASSREDEEKLFF	TGCGCCAGCTCCAGGGAGGATGAGGAAAAACTGTTTTTT
TRBV7-2	TRBJ2-1	-	-	CASSPRDYNEQFF	TGTGCCAGCAGCCCTCGGGATTACAATGAGCAGTTCTTC
TRBV18	TRBJ1-1	-	-	CASSPATGRANTEAFF	TGTGCCAGCTCACCAGCAACGGGCAGGGCGAACACTGAAGCTTTCTTT
TRBV29-1	TRBJ2-3	TRBD2	few	CSAGRLAGGRGTDTQYF	TGCAGCGCGGGGAGGCTAGCGGGGGGTCGTGGCACAGATACGCAGTATTTT
TRBV6-5	TRBJ1-1	TRBD1	once	CASSTRDREAFF	TGTGCCAGCAGCACCCGGGACAGGGAAGCTTTCTTT
TRBV7-2	TRBJ2-1	TRBD1	-	CASSYGTGSYNEQFF	TGTGCCAGCAGCTACGGGACAGGGTCCTACAATGAGCAGTTCTTC
TRBV7-8	TRBJ1-2	TRBD1	once	CASSSTGDGGYTF	TGTGCCAGCAGTTCTACAGGGGACGGGGGCTACACCTTC
TRBV7-8	TRBJ2-3	-	-	CASINTDTQYF	TGTGCCAGCATCAACACAGATACGCAGTATTTT
TRBV23-1	TRBJ2-1	TRBD2	-	CASSQLKREVRSYNEQFF	TGCGCCAGCAGTCAATTGAAGCGGGAGGTTCGGTCCTACAATGAGCAGTTCTTC
TRBV25-1	TRBJ1-1	TRBD1	-	CASSEGGQGEVEAFF	TGTGCCAGCAGTGAAGGCGGACAGGGCGAGGTTGAAGCTTTCTTT
TRBV5-1	TRBJ2-7	-	-	CASSLLGNMDEQYF	TGCGCCAGCAGCTTGCTTGGCAACATGGACGAGCAGTACTTC
TRBV6-6	TRBJ2-7	TRBD2	-	CASASGGVASYEQYF	TGTGCCAGCGCCTCGGGGGGGGTGGCCTCCTACGAGCAGTACTTC
TRBV10-2	TRBJ1-2	TRBD1	few	CASSRDRGYGYTF	TGCGCCAGCAGCCGGGACAGGGGGTATGGCTACACCTTC
TRBV10-1	TRBJ2-7	-	-	CASSRDSPYEQYF	TGCGCCAGCAGTCGAGACAGCCCCTACGAGCAGTACTTC